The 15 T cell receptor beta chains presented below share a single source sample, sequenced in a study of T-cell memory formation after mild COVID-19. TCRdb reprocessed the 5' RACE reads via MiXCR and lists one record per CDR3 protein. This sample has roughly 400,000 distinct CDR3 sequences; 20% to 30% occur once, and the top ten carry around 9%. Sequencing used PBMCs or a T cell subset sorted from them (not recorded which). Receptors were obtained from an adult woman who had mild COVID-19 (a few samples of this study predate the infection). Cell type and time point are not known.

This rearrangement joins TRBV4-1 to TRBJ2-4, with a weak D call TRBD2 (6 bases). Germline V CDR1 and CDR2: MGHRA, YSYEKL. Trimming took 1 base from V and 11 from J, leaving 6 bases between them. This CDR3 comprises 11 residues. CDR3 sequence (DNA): TGCGCCAGCAGCCAAGGACTAGTTCAGTACTTC. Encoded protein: CASSQGLVQYF.

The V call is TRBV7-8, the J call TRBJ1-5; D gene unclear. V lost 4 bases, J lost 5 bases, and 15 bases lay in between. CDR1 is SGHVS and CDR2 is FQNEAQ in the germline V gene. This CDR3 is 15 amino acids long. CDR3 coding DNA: TGTGCCAGCAGCTCCGGCCCGGGCGCCGATCAGCCCCAGCATTTT. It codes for CASSSGPGADQPQHF.

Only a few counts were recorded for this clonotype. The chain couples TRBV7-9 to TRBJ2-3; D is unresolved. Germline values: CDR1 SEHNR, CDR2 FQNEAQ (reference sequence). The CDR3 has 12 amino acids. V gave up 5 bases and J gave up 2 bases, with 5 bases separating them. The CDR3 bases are TGTGCCAGCAGCGGTAACACAGATACGCAGTATTTT. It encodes CASSGNTDTQYF.

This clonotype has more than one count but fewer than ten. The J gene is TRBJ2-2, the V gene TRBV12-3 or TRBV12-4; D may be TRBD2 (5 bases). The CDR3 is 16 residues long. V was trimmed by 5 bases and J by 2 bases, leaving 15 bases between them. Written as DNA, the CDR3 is TGTGCCAGCAGTCAGTGGGCGGGTACTAACACCGGGGAGCTGTTTTTT. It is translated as CASSQWAGTNTGELFF.

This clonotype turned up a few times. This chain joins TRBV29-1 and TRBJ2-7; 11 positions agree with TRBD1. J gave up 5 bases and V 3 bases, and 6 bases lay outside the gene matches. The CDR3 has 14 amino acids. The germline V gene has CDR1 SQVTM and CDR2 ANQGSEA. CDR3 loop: CSVEPRDRGDEQYF. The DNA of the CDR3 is TGCAGCGTTGAGCCCCGGGACAGGGGGGACGAGCAGTACTTC.

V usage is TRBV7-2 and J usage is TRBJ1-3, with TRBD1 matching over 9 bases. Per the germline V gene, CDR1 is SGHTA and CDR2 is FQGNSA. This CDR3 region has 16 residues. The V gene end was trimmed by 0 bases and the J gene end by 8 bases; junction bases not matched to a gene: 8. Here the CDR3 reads CASSLAGDRVGDTIYF. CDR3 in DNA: TGTGCCAGCAGCTTAGCAGGGGACAGGGTCGGGGACACCATATATTTT.

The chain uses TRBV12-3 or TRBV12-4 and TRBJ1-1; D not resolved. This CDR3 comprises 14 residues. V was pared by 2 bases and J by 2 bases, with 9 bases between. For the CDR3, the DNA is TGTGCCAGCAGTTTAACAGCATCCAACACTGAAGCTTTCTTT. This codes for CASSLTASNTEAFF.

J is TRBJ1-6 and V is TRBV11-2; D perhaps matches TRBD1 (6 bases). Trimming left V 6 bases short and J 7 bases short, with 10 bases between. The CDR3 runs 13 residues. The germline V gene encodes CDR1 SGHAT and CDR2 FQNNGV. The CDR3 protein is CASRQQGNSPLHF. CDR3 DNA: TGTGCCAGCAGACAACAGGGAAATTCACCCCTCCACTTT.

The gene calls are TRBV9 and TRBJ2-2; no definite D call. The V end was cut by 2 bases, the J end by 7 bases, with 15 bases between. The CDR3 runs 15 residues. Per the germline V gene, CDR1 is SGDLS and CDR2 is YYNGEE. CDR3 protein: CASSVGANAIGELFF. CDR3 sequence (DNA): TGTGCCAGCAGCGTCGGAGCGAACGCGATCGGGGAGCTGTTTTTT.

CDR3: CAWSVLQGLGYTF. Written as DNA, the CDR3 is TGTGCCTGGAGTGTACTACAGGGTCTTGGCTACACCTTC. V is TRBV30 and J is TRBJ1-2; D possibly corresponds to TRBD1 (6 bases). Germline V lookup: CDR1 GTSNPN, CDR2 SVGIG (reference sequence). V shed 0 bases and J shed 7 bases, with 12 bases lying between them. The CDR3 spans 13 residues.

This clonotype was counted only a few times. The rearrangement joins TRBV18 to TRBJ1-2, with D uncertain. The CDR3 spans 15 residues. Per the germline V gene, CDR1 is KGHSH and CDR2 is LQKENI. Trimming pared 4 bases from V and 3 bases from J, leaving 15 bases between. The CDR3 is CASSQPGGGDYGYTF. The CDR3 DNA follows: TGTGCCAGCTCACAGCCGGGAGGCGGGGACTATGGCTACACCTTC.

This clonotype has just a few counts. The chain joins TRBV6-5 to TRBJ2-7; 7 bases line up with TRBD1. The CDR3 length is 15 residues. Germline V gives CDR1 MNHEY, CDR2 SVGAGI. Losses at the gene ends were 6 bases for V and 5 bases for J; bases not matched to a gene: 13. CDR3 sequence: CASRPTGSRPDEQYF. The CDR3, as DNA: TGTGCCAGCAGACCGACAGGGTCCCGACCGGACGAGCAGTACTTC.

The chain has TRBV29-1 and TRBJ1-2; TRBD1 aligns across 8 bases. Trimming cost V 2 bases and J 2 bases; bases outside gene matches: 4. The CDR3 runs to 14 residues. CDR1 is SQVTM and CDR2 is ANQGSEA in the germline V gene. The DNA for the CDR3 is TGCAGCGTTGAACGAGACAGGGGAAACTATGGCTACACCTTC. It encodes CSVERDRGNYGYTF. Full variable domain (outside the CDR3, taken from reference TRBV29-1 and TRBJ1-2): SAVISQKPSRDICQRGTSLTIQCQVDSQVTMMFWYRQQPGQSLTLIATANQGSEATYESGFVIDKFPISRPNLTFSTLTVSNMSPEDSSIYLCSVERDRGNYGYTFGSGTRLTVV.

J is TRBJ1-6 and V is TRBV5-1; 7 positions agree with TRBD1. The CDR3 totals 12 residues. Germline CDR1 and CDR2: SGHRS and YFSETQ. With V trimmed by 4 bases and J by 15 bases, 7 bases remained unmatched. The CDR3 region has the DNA TGCGCCAGCAGCCCCGACAGGGTTCGCCTCCACTTT. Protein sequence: CASSPDRVRLHF. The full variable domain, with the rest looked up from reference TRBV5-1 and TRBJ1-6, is KAGVTQTPRYLIKTRGQQVTLSCSPISGHRSVSWYQQTPGQGLQFLFEYFSETQRNKGNFPGRFSGRQFSNSRSEMNVSTLELGDSALYLCASSPDRVRLHFGNGTRLTVT.

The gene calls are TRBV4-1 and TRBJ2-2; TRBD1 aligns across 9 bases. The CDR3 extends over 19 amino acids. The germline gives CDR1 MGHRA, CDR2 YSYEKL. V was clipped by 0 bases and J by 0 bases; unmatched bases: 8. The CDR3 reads CASSQEHTGGRSNTGELFF. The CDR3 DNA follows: TGCGCCAGCAGCCAAGAACATACAGGGGGCCGTTCGAACACCGGGGAGCTGTTTTTT.